The 25 T cell receptor beta chains below were found in one sample sequenced in a study of shared clonotypes between healthy human individuals. This table comes from immunoSEQ multiplex PCR, and its TCRdb copy is limited to in-frame clones, with some not included. The sample has 2.3 million or so clones, about 92% seen once. The sample consisted of naive CD4+ T cells from PBMCs. Subset given: CD45RA+ positively selected. All receptors derive from a man aged 18 to 30 in good health. Some clones in this sample may be carry-over from other donors' samples.

V gene TRBV2 combines with J gene TRBJ1-5; D is unresolved. Trimming cost V 2 bases and J 2 bases, with 13 bases left between them. The CDR3 extends over 16 amino acids. CDR1 and CDR2 (germline): SNHLY, FYNNEI. The CDR3 here is CASSERGMEGNQPQHF. Written as DNA, the CDR3 is TGTGCCAGCAGTGAACGGGGAATGGAGGGCAATCAGCCCCAGCATTTT.

The V gene is TRBV27, the J gene TRBJ1-1; D is possibly TRBD1 (6 bases). CDR1 is MNHEY and CDR2 is SMNVEV in the germline V gene (reference sequence). The CDR3 length is 14 residues. Trimming removed 6 bases from V and 2 bases from J, with 13 bases in between. The CDR3 spells CASSPTGRNTEAFF. In DNA, the CDR3 is TGTGCCAGCAGCCCCACAGGGCGCAACACTGAAGCTTTCTTT.

The V call is TRBV7-9, the J call TRBJ2-7; 7 bases are a match to TRBD2. The trim removed 5 bases at V and 3 bases at J, leaving 10 bases unmatched. CDR1 SEHNR and CDR2 FQNEAQ come from the germline V gene (reference sequence). The CDR3 has 15 amino acids. CDR3 DNA sequence: TGTGCCAGCAGCATATCCGGGACTACGGGCTACGAGCAGTACTTC. Translation: CASSISGTTGYEQYF.

This chain's CDR3 is CASSYSSRGRTEAFF. CDR3 DNA: TGTGCCAGCAGTTACTCGAGCAGGGGAAGAACTGAAGCTTTCTTT. The chain carries TRBV6-6 and TRBJ1-1, with a tentative D call TRBD1 (6 bases). The CDR3 runs 15 residues. Germline CDR1 is MNHNY and CDR2 is SVGAGI (reference sequence). Trimming shortened V by 0 bases and J by 5 bases, and 13 bases separated the two germline ends.

This clone is a singleton in its sample. The chain employs TRBV5-1 and TRBJ1-1; D is ambiguous. Germline V gives CDR1 SGHRS, CDR2 YFSETQ. Trimming removed 0 bases at V and 3 bases at J, with 6 bases between. This CDR3 spans 13 amino acids. CDR3 coding DNA: TGCGCCAGCAGCTTGGTAGAGGACACTGAAGCTTTCTTT. Translated: CASSLVEDTEAFF.

Of note for this clone: The same CDR3 arises from other DNA sequences in this sample as well. CDR3 in amino acids: CASSRQGSNQPQHF. The CDR3 nucleotides are TGTGCCAGCAGCAGACAGGGCAGCAATCAGCCCCAGCATTTT. This chain connects TRBV2 to TRBJ1-5; 7 bases match TRBD1. This CDR3 contains 14 residues. Germline lookup yields CDR1 SNHLY and CDR2 FYNNEI. V dropped 6 bases and J dropped 1; count of bases not matched to a gene: 3.

V is TRBV14 and J is TRBJ2-2, with D uncertain. V lost 1 base to trimming and J lost 7 bases, with 13 bases between them. The CDR3 is 15 residues long. CDR1 is SGHDN and CDR2 is FVKESK in the germline V gene. The CDR3 is CASSQGTGRNGELFF. The CDR3 DNA reads as TGTGCCAGCAGCCAAGGAACCGGTCGGAACGGGGAGCTGTTTTTT.

The chain combines TRBV19 with TRBJ2-1; 9 bases map to TRBD2. The CDR3 runs to 15 residues. V gave up 5 bases and J gave up 3 bases; unmatched junction bases: 5. Germline lookup yields CDR1 LNHDA and CDR2 SQIVND (reference sequence). The CDR3 DNA reads TGTGCCAGTAGTTTTAGCGGGAGTGGCTACAATGAGCAGTTCTTC. This gives the protein CASSFSGSGYNEQFF.

The CDR3 spells CASSLAAAEKLFF. The CDR3 DNA follows: TGCGCCAGCAGCTTGGCGGCAGCCGAAAAACTGTTTTTT. The chain uses TRBV5-1 and TRBJ1-4; D gene ambiguous. This CDR3 contains 13 residues. V was shortened by 0 bases and J by 8 bases, with 8 bases between the two germline ends. The V gene's germline CDR1 is SGHRS and CDR2 YFSETQ.

The chain couples TRBV28 to TRBJ1-1; TRBD1 matches at 11 bases. Germline V CDR1 and CDR2: MDHEN, SYDVKM. Trimming removed 6 bases from V and 5 bases from J; junction bases left unmatched: 8. This CDR3 contains 15 residues. The DNA of the CDR3 is TGTGCCAGCAGAAGGGGAGGGACAGGGGGGACTGAAGCTTTCTTT. It encodes CASRRGGTGGTEAFF.

The gene calls are TRBV4-1 and TRBJ2-5; D unclear. Trimming took 0 bases from V and 3 from J, leaving 20 bases between them. Per germline, CDR1 MGHRA and CDR2 YSYEKL. This CDR3 region has 18 residues. CDR3 bases: TGCGCCAGCAGCCAAGACCGGATTGGGTGGGCTAGTGAAGAGACCCAGTACTTC. It yields the protein CASSQDRIGWASEETQYF.

Only one count was recorded for this clone. An end of the junction differs from the germline gene, which may be a read error. CDR3: CASGLQEDTEAFF. CDR3 nucleotides: TGTGCCAGCGGCTTACAGGAGGACACTGAAGCTTTCTTT. The chain joins TRBV7-2 to TRBJ1-1; TRBD1 might be the D (5 bases). Germline CDR1 SGHTA, CDR2 FQGNSA. The CDR3 length is 13 residues.

This clone was detected a few times. The V call is TRBV30, the J call TRBJ1-1; tentatively, D is TRBD1 (5 bases). This CDR3 is built from 11 residues. V was clipped by 0 bases and J by 10 bases, with 9 bases between them. CDR1 and CDR2 from the germline V gene are GTSNPN and SVGIG (reference sequence). CDR3 sequence reads: CAWSVGDRAFF. In DNA, the CDR3 is TGTGCCTGGAGTGTTGGGGACCGAGCTTTCTTT.

The genes are TRBV11-2 and TRBJ2-1; 10 nucleotides match TRBD2. Germline CDR1 is SGHAT and CDR2 is FQNNGV. The CDR3 has 18 residues. Trimming cost V 2 bases and J 8 bases; bases outside gene matches: 15. The CDR3 DNA reads as TGTGCCAGCAGCTTAAAAAGAGGGGCCAGCGGGAGGGCCGATGAGCAGTTCTTC. Its translation: CASSLKRGASGRADEQFF.

The J gene is TRBJ2-3, the V gene TRBV7-9; 7 bases agree with TRBD1. With V trimmed by 4 bases and J by 6 bases, 4 bases remained unmatched. Germline V gene sequence: CDR1 SEHNR, CDR2 FQNEAQ (reference sequence). This CDR3 has 13 residues. The chain's CDR3 is CASSWDSVDTQYF. The CDR3 DNA reads as TGTGCCAGCAGCTGGGACAGCGTGGATACGCAGTATTTT. The entire variable domain, with the rest obtained from reference TRBV7-9 and TRBJ2-3, is as follows: DTGVSQNPRHKITKRGQNVTFRCDPISEHNRLYWYRQTLGQGPEFLTYFQNEAQLEKSRLLSDRFSAERPKGSFSTLEIQRTEQGDSAMYLCASSWDSVDTQYFGPGTRLTVL.

J is TRBJ2-1 and V is TRBV5-1; 9 nucleotides agree with TRBD1. The ends lost 1 base at V and 5 bases at J; junction bases unmatched: 4. The germline V gene encodes CDR1 SGHRS and CDR2 YFSETQ. The CDR3 has 15 residues. CDR3: CASSLFGTGNNEQFF. DNA of the CDR3: TGCGCCAGCAGCTTGTTCGGGACAGGGAACAATGAGCAGTTCTTC. Filled out from reference TRBV5-1 and TRBJ2-1, the complete variable domain reads KAGVTQTPRYLIKTRGQQVTLSCSPISGHRSVSWYQQTPGQGLQFLFEYFSETQRNKGNFPGRFSGRQFSNSRSEMNVSTLELGDSALYLCASSLFGTGNNEQFFGPGTRLTVL.

This clone was seen once. The chain is built from TRBV28 and TRBJ2-7, with D uncertain. The germline gives CDR1 MDHEN, CDR2 SYDVKM. Trimming took off 7 bases at V and 3 bases at J, with 13 bases between the two ends. The CDR3 is 13 residues long. The CDR3 DNA reads as TGTGCCAGCACCTCTACCCCGAACTACGAGCAGTACTTC. This gives the protein CASTSTPNYEQYF.

V is TRBV4-1 and J is TRBJ2-7; weak D call: TRBD1 (6 bases). Germline V gene data show CDR1 as MGHRA and CDR2 as YSYEKL. CDR3 length: 15 amino acids. Trimming left V 4 bases short and J 4 bases short, with 17 bases between. The CDR3 region is CASSLRRGQIYEQYF. In nucleotides, the CDR3 is TGCGCCAGCAGCCTCCGCAGGGGCCAAATTTACGAGCAGTACTTC.

The chain carries TRBV27 and TRBJ2-7; 7 bases are shared with TRBD1. The CDR3 totals 14 residues. The V gene end was trimmed by 4 bases and the J gene end by 4 bases; junction bases not matched to a gene: 7. CDR1 is MNHEY and CDR2 is SMNVEV in the germline V gene (reference sequence). In DNA form, the CDR3 reads TGTGCCAGCAGTTCGACAGGGTTCTTTTACGAGCAGTACTTC. Translated, it gives CASSSTGFFYEQYF.

V gene TRBV7-2 combines with J gene TRBJ1-5; D is ambiguous. The CDR3 is 15 amino acids. Germline CDR1 is SGHTA and CDR2 is FQGNSA. The ends were cut back, 0 bases at V and 7 bases at J, with 13 bases in the middle. The CDR3 region is CASSLAEGLGQPQHF. CDR3 coding DNA: TGTGCCAGCAGCTTAGCCGAGGGTCTGGGGCAGCCCCAGCATTTT.

This sequence joins TRBV10-1 and TRBJ2-5, with 8 bases that match TRBD1. The CDR3 loop spans 17 amino acids. V trimming: 4 bases; J trimming: 7 bases; junction bases outside the gene matches: 17. Looked up from germline, CDR1 is WNHNN and CDR2 is SYGVQD (reference sequence). The DNA of the CDR3 is TGCGCCAGCAGTGGAATTATCGCAGGGGGCCTCCTCTCGACCCAGTACTTC. Translating gives CASSGIIAGGLLSTQYF.

The chain couples TRBV7-2 to TRBJ1-2, with TRBD1 identical over 7 bases. Looked up from germline, CDR1 is SGHTA and CDR2 is FQGNSA. After removal of 3 bases from V and 5 bases from J, the junction contained 12 bases not matched to a gene. This CDR3 is 16 amino acids long. CDR3 amino acids: CASSFVGQGERYGYTF. The CDR3 DNA reads TGTGCCAGCAGCTTTGTCGGGCAGGGGGAAAGGTATGGCTACACCTTC.

The chain has TRBV6-5 and TRBJ2-5; 8 bases agree with TRBD1. CDR1 is MNHEY, CDR2 SVGAGI, per germline. This CDR3 has 16 residues. The V and J ends lost 0 bases and 1 base, in that order; junction bases with no gene match: 4. In nucleotides, the CDR3 is TGTGCCAGCAGTTACTCGAACGGACAGGGCCAAGAGACCCAGTACTTC. Its protein is CASSYSNGQGQETQYF.

About this clone itself: Other DNA variants within this sample encode the same CDR3. The V call is TRBV7-2, the J call TRBJ2-3; D call uncertain. Trimming stripped 1 base from V and 1 base from J, with 6 bases between. There are 14 residues in the CDR3. From germline, CDR1 is SGHTA and CDR2 FQGNSA. CDR3 DNA sequence: TGTGCCAGCAGCTTAGATCCAGGCACAGATACGCAGTATTTT. Translated: CASSLDPGTDTQYF.

This sequence joins TRBV18 and TRBJ2-7; 7 bases match TRBD2. The junction had 11 bases not matched to a gene; V was cut back by 2 bases and J by 7 bases. This CDR3 spans 15 amino acids. Germline CDR1 reads KGHSH; CDR2 reads LQKENI. The CDR3 protein is CASSPTTGLVEEQYF. CDR3 coding DNA: TGTGCCAGCTCACCAACCACCGGACTAGTAGAAGAGCAGTACTTC.